This T cell receptor (beta chain) is drawn from a study of blood T cell repertoires in COVID-19. Study summary: T cells, B-cell-depleted T cells, or PBMCs supplied cDNA or gDNA.

Germline assignment: CDR1 GTSNPN and CDR2 SVGIG (reference sequence). V lost 4 bases to trimming and J lost 7 bases, with 19 bases between them. The CDR3 has 14 amino acids. This clone was recorded once. Here immunoSEQ multiplex PCR was the method, and the copy in TCRdb shows in-frame clones only, minus some. Altogether about 66,000 clones are present, approximately 79% being singletons, with the ten largest covering approximately 6.6%. What was sequenced was peripheral blood. The chain employs TRBV30 and TRBJ1-2; possible D gene TRBD1, 6 bases. This clonotype was sampled from a man aged 55 to 70 with acute or convalescent COVID-19. CDR3 sequence: CAWTSGGRKGGYTF. DNA for the CDR3: TGTGCCTGGACATCCGGGGGGCGAAAAGGTGGCTACACCTTC.